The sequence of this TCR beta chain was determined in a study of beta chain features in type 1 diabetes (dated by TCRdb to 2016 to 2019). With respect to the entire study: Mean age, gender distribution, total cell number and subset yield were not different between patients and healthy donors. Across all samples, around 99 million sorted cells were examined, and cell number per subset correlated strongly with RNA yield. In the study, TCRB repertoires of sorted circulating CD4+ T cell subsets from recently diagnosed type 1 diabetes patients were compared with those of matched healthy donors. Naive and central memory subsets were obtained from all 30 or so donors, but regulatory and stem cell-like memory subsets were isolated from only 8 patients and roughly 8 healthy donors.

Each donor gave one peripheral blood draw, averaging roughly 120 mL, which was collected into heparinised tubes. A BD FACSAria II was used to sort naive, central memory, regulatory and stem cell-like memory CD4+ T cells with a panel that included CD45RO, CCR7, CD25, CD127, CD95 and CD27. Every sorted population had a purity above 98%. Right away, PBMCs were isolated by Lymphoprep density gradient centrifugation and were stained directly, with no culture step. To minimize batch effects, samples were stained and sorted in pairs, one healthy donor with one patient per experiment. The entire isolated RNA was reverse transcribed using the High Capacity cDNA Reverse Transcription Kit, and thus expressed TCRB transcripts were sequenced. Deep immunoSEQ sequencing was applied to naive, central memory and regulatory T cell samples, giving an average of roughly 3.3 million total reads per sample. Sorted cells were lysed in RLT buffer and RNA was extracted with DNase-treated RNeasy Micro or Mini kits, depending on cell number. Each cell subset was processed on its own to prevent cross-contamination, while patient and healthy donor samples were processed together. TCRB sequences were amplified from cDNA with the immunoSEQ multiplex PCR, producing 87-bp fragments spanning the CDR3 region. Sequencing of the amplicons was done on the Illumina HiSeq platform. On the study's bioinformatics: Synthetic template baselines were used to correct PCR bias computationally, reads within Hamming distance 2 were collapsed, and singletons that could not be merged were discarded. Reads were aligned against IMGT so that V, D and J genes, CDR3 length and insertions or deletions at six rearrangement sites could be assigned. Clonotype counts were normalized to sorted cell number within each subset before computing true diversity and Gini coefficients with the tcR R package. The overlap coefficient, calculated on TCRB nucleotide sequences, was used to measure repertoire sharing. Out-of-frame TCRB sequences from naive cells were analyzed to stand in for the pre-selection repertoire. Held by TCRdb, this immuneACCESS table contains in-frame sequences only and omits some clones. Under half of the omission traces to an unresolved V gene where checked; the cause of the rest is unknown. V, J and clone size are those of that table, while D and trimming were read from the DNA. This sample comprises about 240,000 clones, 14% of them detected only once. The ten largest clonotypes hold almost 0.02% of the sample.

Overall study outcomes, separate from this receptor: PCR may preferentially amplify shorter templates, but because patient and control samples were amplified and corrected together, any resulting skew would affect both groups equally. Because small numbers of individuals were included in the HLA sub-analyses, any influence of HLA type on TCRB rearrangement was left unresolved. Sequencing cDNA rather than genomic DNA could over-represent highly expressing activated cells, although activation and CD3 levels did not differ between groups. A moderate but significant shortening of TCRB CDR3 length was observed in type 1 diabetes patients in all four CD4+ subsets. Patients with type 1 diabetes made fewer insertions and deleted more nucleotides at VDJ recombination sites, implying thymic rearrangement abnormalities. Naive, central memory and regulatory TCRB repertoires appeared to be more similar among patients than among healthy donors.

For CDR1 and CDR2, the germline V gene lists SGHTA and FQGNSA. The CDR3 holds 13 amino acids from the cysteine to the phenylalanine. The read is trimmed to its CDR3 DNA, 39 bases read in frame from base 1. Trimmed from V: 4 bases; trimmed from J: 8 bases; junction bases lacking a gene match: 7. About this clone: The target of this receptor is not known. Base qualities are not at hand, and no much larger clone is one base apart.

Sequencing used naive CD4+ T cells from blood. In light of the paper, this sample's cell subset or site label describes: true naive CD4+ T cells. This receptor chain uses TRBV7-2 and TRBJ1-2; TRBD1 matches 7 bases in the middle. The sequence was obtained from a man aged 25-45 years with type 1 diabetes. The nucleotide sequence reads TGTGCCAGCAGCTCTGACAGGGCGGGGGGCTACACCTTC. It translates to CASSSDRAGGYTF.